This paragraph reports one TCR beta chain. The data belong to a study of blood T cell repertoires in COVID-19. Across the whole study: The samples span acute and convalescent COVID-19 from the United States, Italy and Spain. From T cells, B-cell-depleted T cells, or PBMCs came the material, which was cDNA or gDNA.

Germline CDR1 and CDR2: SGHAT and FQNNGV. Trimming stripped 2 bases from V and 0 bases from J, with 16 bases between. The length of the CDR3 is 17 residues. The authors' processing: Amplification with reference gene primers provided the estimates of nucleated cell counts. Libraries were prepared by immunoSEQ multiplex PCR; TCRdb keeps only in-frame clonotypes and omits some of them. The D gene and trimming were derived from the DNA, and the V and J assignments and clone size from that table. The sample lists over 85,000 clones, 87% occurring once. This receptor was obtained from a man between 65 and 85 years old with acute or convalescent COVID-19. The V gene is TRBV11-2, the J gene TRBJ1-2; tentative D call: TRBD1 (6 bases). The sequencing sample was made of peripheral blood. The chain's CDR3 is CASSLSPNRVTNYGYTF. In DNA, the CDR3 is TGTGCCAGCAGCTTATCCCCGAACAGGGTAACTAACTATGGCTACACCTTC.